This T cell receptor (beta chain) was captured in a study of blood T cell repertoires in COVID-19. The overall study: Acute and convalescent COVID-19 specimens originated in the United States, Italy and Spain. PBMCs, B-cell-depleted T cells, or T cells provided the cDNA or gDNA that made up the material.

Germline CDR1 reads SNHLY; CDR2 reads FYNNEI. V was clipped by 3 bases and J by 1 base, with 11 bases between them. CDR3 size: 15 residues. Original processing notes: Amplification of reference gene primers provided the estimated nucleated cell counts. Assay: immunoSEQ multiplex PCR; the TCRdb copy retains only in-frame clones and omits some. The V and J calls and clone size come from that table; D and trimming were worked out from the DNA. The sample has about 480,000 clones, around 89% seen once. The source material was peripheral blood. The V call is TRBV2, the J call TRBJ2-3, with TRBD1 as a possible D gene (6 bases). The sequence derives from a woman in her twenties or thirties with acute or convalescent COVID-19. This CDR3 reads CASSETGLGTDTQYF. The CDR3 DNA reads TGTGCCAGCAGTGAGACAGGCCTCGGCACAGATACGCAGTATTTT.